The 27 T cell receptor beta chains presented below share a single source sample, sequenced in a study of cytomegalovirus exposure and HLA in healthy donors. The PCR ran on 60 Vbeta and 13 Jbeta primers. Using immunoSEQ multiplex PCR, the repertoire was profiled, and TCRdb retains in-frame clones only, with some absent. The sample lists about 130,000 clones; 60% to 85% were seen once. Input material: PBMCs. The receptors come from a middle-aged woman in good health and CMV-seronegative.

This clone was seen once. The chain is built from TRBV10-2 and TRBJ2-7; D call uncertain. This CDR3 is built from 16 residues. Germline assignment: CDR1 WSHSY and CDR2 SAAADI. V lost 4 bases and J lost 0, with 16 bases in between. Here the CDR3 reads CASSVYLGESSYEQYF. DNA for the CDR3: TGCGCCAGCAGTGTCTATTTAGGAGAGAGCTCCTACGAGCAGTACTTC.

The V and J genes are TRBV7-3 and TRBJ2-7; possible D gene TRBD1, 5 bases. V lost 5 bases and J lost 1, with 18 bases in between. Germline V gene sequence: CDR1 SGHTA, CDR2 FQGTGA. The CDR3 contains 16 residues. The CDR3 nucleotides read TGTGCCAGCAGCCCCCAGGTAGGCAGGGTTTCCTACGAGCAGTACTTC. It codes for CASSPQVGRVSYEQYF. Complete variable domain (other parts from reference TRBV7-3 and TRBJ2-7): GAGVSQTPSNKVTEKGKYVELRCDPISGHTALYWYRQSLGQGPEFLIYFQGTGAADDSGLPNDRFFAVRPEGSVSTLKIQRTERGDSAVYLCASSPQVGRVSYEQYFGPGTRLTVT.

The table lists this clone with a few counts. The chain couples TRBV4-2 to TRBJ1-1; 7 bases are a match to TRBD1. CDR3 size: 16 residues. V dropped 0 bases and J dropped 4; count of bases not matched to a gene: 8. Per the germline V gene, CDR1 is LGHNA and CDR2 is YNFKEQ. CDR3 protein: CASSQEEGAPVTEAFF. DNA of the CDR3: TGTGCCAGCAGCCAAGAAGAGGGGGCCCCAGTCACTGAAGCTTTCTTT.

The chain employs TRBV6-6 and TRBJ1-2, with D possibly TRBD1 on 5 matching bases. In germline, CDR1 is MNHNY, CDR2 SVGAGI (reference sequence). The CDR3 has 15 amino acids. V lost 0 bases to trimming and J lost 4 bases, with 12 bases between them. The CDR3 DNA sequence: TGTGCCAGCAGTTACTCGGGAGGGGAGGGCTATGGCTACACCTTC. Protein sequence: CASSYSGGEGYGYTF.

The V gene is TRBV29-1, the J gene TRBJ2-2; 11 nucleotides line up with TRBD1. The CDR3 covers 15 residues. CDR1 and CDR2 (germline): SQVTM, ANQGSEA. After removal of 7 bases from V and 6 bases from J, the junction contained 10 bases not matched to a gene. The CDR3 sequence: CSARPGTGGAGELFF. CDR3 sequence (DNA): TGCAGCGCCCGACCCGGGACAGGGGGGGCCGGGGAGCTGTTTTTT.

This sequence joins TRBV4-2 and TRBJ2-1, with a weak D call TRBD1 (5 bases). V gave up 8 bases and J gave up 9 bases, with 20 bases separating them. Germline lookup yields CDR1 LGHNA and CDR2 YNFKEQ. The CDR3 extends over 14 amino acids. CDR3 loop: CASSSGSPSTEQFF. CDR3 DNA: TGTGCCAGCTCGTCAGGGTCCCCGTCTACTGAGCAGTTCTTC.

The chain combines TRBV4-2 with TRBJ2-7, with 7 nucleotides matching TRBD2. Trimming cost V 1 base and J 7 bases; bases outside gene matches: 10. Germline assignment: CDR1 LGHNA and CDR2 YNFKEQ. The CDR3 spans 15 residues. CDR3 sequence reads: CASSQGLAVATEQYF. In DNA, the CDR3 is TGTGCCAGCAGCCAAGGGCTAGCGGTAGCTACGGAGCAGTACTTC.

The chain couples TRBV7-3 to TRBJ1-1; possible D gene TRBD1, 5 bases. Trimming stripped 4 bases from V and 8 bases from J, with 17 bases between. The germline CDR1 and CDR2 sequences are SGHTA and FQGTGA. The CDR3 covers 14 residues. The CDR3 region is CASSSFGGGMEAFF. CDR3 coding DNA: TGTGCCAGCAGCTCCTTCGGGGGGGGAATGGAAGCTTTCTTT.

The rearrangement links TRBV7-2 to TRBJ2-2; TRBD2 matches at 9 bases. This CDR3 is built from 17 residues. The V segment lost 3 bases and the J segment 4 bases; nucleotides outside the gene matches: 9. The germline CDR1 and CDR2 sequences are SGHTA and FQGNSA. The CDR3 DNA reads as TGTGCCAGCAGCTTTGCTAGCGGGGTAATGAGCACCGGGGAGCTGTTTTTT. It codes for CASSFASGVMSTGELFF. The entire variable domain, with the rest obtained from reference TRBV7-2 and TRBJ2-2, is as follows: GAGVSQSPSNKVTEKGKDVELRCDPISGHTALYWYRQSLGQGLEFLIYFQGNSAPDKSGLPSDRFSAERTGGSVSTLTIQRTQQEDSAVYLCASSFASGVMSTGELFFGEGSRLTVL.

This rearrangement joins TRBV19 to TRBJ1-5; TRBD1 matches 12 bases. V trimming: 7 bases; J trimming: 1 base; junction bases outside the gene matches: 8. The CDR3 consists of 17 residues. The germline CDR1 and CDR2 sequences are LNHDA and SQIVND (reference sequence). CDR3 in amino acids: CASNGDRGPRSNQPQHF. CDR3 bases: TGTGCCAGTAATGGGGACAGGGGGCCTAGGAGCAATCAGCCCCAGCATTTT.

This chain links TRBV27 with TRBJ2-5; D possibly corresponds to TRBD1 (5 bases). CDR3 length: 13 amino acids. V dropped 2 bases and J dropped 5 bases, with 9 bases sitting between them. Germline CDR1 is MNHEY and CDR2 is SMNVEV (reference sequence). The CDR3 DNA reads TGTGCCAGCAGTTTAACCAGGGTGGAGACCCAGTACTTC. This translates into CASSLTRVETQYF.

J is TRBJ2-3 and V is TRBV5-4; a weak D match, TRBD2 (6 bases). CDR3 length: 16 residues. Trimming removed 0 bases at V and 2 bases at J, with 13 bases between. Germline CDR1 reads SGHNT; CDR2 reads YYREEE (reference sequence). DNA for the CDR3: TGTGCCAGCAGCTTGGTGATAGCGGAGTTCACAGATACGCAGTATTTT. Translated: CASSLVIAEFTDTQYF.

The chain uses TRBV23-1 and TRBJ1-3, with TRBD1 identical over 10 bases. TRBV23-1 is flagged as an ORF with uncertain function. J gave up 2 bases and V 3 bases, and 4 bases lay outside the gene matches. The CDR3 length is 16 residues. DNA for the CDR3: TGCGCCAGCAGTCACGAGGGGACAGGGGCTGGAAACACCATATATTTT. Translation gives CASSHEGTGAGNTIYF.

This clone was picked up a small number of times. V usage is TRBV23-1 and J usage is TRBJ1-1, with D perhaps matching TRBD1 (6 bases). TRBV23-1 is flagged as an ORF with uncertain function. The V end lost 7 bases, the J end lost 10 bases, and 13 bases lay between the germline ends. The CDR3 covers 11 residues. CDR3 nucleotide sequence: TGCGCCAGCAAATTACAGGGCAGAGCTTTCTTT. Protein product: CASKLQGRAFF.

A remark on this clone: A junction end diverges from the germline sequence, so it may reflect a read error. The genes are TRBV11-2 and TRBJ2-4; 15 positions match TRBD2. This CDR3 contains 17 residues. Germline V lookup: CDR1 SGHAT, CDR2 FQNNGV. The CDR3 DNA is TGTGCCAGCACCTTCCTCCCGGGACTAGCGGGAGGAAACAGTCAGTACTTC. This translates into CASTFLPGLAGGNSQYF.

V is TRBV19 and J is TRBJ1-4, with unresolved D. The V end was cut by 3 bases, the J end by 8 bases, with 7 bases between. Germline values: CDR1 LNHDA, CDR2 SQIVND (reference sequence). The CDR3 consists of 12 residues. The chain's CDR3 is CASSIKSEKLFF. The CDR3, as DNA: TGTGCCAGTAGTATTAAGAGCGAAAAACTGTTTTTT.

This clone has just a few counts. V and J are TRBV9 and TRBJ2-2; D is unresolved. V lost 0 bases to trimming and J lost 6 bases, with 12 bases between them. CDR3 length: 15 residues. Germline V CDR1 and CDR2: SGDLS, YYNGEE. The CDR3 DNA is TGTGCCAGCAGCGTAGCGGGTAGGCCGCCCGGGGAGCTGTTTTTT. Translating it yields CASSVAGRPPGELFF.

The rearrangement joins TRBV6-1 to TRBJ1-5; possibly TRBD1 for D (6 bases). V lost 7 bases to trimming and J lost 2 bases, with 12 bases between them. The CDR3 consists of 14 residues. In germline, CDR1 is MNHNS, CDR2 SASEGT. CDR3 sequence reads: CASNRERGNQPQHF. The CDR3 DNA sequence: TGTGCCAGCAACAGGGAAAGGGGCAATCAGCCCCAGCATTTT.

The genes are TRBV9 and TRBJ1-3, with TRBD1 identical over 7 bases. The CDR3 sequence is 16 residues long. Trimming took 4 bases from V and 0 from J; bases not matched to a gene: 7. CDR1 and CDR2 (germline): SGDLS, YYNGEE. The CDR3 sequence is CASSHTGDSSGNTIYF. CDR3 coding DNA: TGTGCCAGCAGCCACACAGGGGATAGCTCTGGAAACACCATATATTTT. Based on the CDR3 plus reference TRBV9 and TRBJ1-3, the full variable domain is DSGVTQTPKHLITATGQRVTLRCSPRSGDLSVYWYQQSLDQGLQFLIQYYNGEERAKGNILERFSAQQFPDLHSELNLSSLELGDSALYFCASSHTGDSSGNTIYFGEGSWLTVV.

The J gene is TRBJ1-1, the V gene TRBV21-1; the D segment call TRBD1 is taken from the table without a DNA check. TRBV21-1 is noted as a pseudogene. This CDR3 spans 17 amino acids. CDR3 nucleotides: TGTGCCAGCAGCCACCACCGGGACAGGGGTTTGGACACTGAAGCTTTCTTT. Translating gives CASSHHRDRGLDTEAFF.

V usage is TRBV18 and J usage is TRBJ2-5, with TRBD2 matching 8 bases. Germline V CDR1 and CDR2: KGHSH, LQKENI. The CDR3 has 16 residues. Trimming cost V 3 bases and J 2 bases; bases outside gene matches: 8. The CDR3 nucleotides are TGTGCCAGCTCACCCCAAGCGGGAGTGGGGCAAGAGACCCAGTACTTC. This sequence encodes CASSPQAGVGQETQYF.

The rearrangement uses TRBV19 and TRBJ1-1, with 7 bases lining up with TRBD1. The CDR3 runs 13 residues. CDR1 is LNHDA and CDR2 is SQIVND in the germline V gene (reference sequence). J gave up 7 bases and V 5 bases, and 7 bases lay outside the gene matches. CDR3 DNA sequence: TGTGCCAGTAGTTGGACAGGCGACCTTGAAGCTTTCTTT. Its translation: CASSWTGDLEAFF.

This clone occurred once. The CDR3 nucleotides read TGTGCCAGCAGCTCCACAGGGATAGGGGGCCAGAACACTGAAGCTTTCTTT. It codes for CASSSTGIGGQNTEAFF. The chain combines TRBV13 with TRBJ1-1; 7 bases fit TRBD1. J lost 1 base, V lost 4 bases, and 12 bases had no gene match. Germline CDR1 reads PRHDT; CDR2 reads FYEKMQ (reference sequence). The CDR3 spans 17 residues.

J is TRBJ1-1 and V is TRBV27, with TRBD1 as a possible D gene (6 bases). The CDR3 consists of 13 residues. Deletions cut 3 bases from V and 7 bases from J, with 12 bases between. Germline CDR1 and CDR2: MNHEY and SMNVEV (reference sequence). The CDR3 coding sequence is TGTGCCAGCAGTTTTGGGGGGGCGGGTGAAGCTTTCTTT. As protein: CASSFGGAGEAFF.

In nucleotides, the CDR3 is TGTGCCAGCATCCAGGGGGGCGTCAACAGTGAGCAGTTCTTC. Its protein product is CASIQGGVNSEQFF. J is TRBJ2-1 and V is TRBV7-8, with D tentatively TRBD1 (7 bases). V was trimmed by 7 bases and J by 9 bases, leaving 19 bases between them. Germline-derived CDR1 and CDR2 are SGHVS and FQNEAQ. This CDR3 region has 14 residues.

The chain uses TRBV30 and TRBJ2-7, with TRBD2 identical over 10 bases. The CDR3 is 14 amino acids. Trimming took 3 bases from V and 6 from J; bases not matched to a gene: 8. The germline V gene has CDR1 GTSNPN and CDR2 SVGIG (reference sequence). DNA of the CDR3: TGTGCCTGGAGCGGGACTAGCGTTGTTGGCGAGCAGTACTTC. Its translation: CAWSGTSVVGEQYF. Based on the CDR3 plus reference TRBV30 and TRBJ2-7, the full variable domain is SQTIHQWPATLVQPVGSPLSLECTVEGTSNPNLYWYRQAAGRGLQLLFYSVGIGQISSEVPQNLSASRPQDRQFILSSKKLLLSDSGFYLCAWSGTSVVGEQYFGPGTRLTVT.

The V gene is TRBV6-1, the J gene TRBJ2-7; tentatively, D is TRBD1 (6 bases). The CDR3 is 15 amino acids. The germline gives CDR1 MNHNS, CDR2 SASEGT. V was shortened by 2 bases and J by 2 bases, with 13 bases between the two germline ends. CDR3 sequence: CASSEMGQGPYEQYF. CDR3 DNA sequence: TGTGCCAGCAGTGAAATGGGGCAGGGGCCCTACGAGCAGTACTTC.